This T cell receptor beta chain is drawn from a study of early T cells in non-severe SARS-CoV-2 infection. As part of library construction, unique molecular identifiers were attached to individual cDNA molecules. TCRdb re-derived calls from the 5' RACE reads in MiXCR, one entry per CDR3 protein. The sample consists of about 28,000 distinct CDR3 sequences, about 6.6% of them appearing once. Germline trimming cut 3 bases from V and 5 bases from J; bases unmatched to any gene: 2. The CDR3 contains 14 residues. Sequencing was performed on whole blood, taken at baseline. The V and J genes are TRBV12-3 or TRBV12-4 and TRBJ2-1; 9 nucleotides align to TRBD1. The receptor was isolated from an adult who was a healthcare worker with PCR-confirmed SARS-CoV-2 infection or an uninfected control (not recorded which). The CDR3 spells CASSFWTGDNEQFF. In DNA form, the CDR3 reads TGTGCCAGCAGTTTCTGGACAGGGGACAATGAGCAGTTCTTC.